The clone carrying this T cell receptor beta chain occurred once. These data belong to a study of blood T cell repertoires in COVID-19. Sequencing used immunoSEQ multiplex PCR; TCRdb keeps in-frame clones, though not all of them. The data contain more than 50,000 clones, about 78% of them singletons. Trimming shortened V by 8 bases and J by 7 bases, and 18 bases separated the two germline ends. CDR1 and CDR2 from the germline V gene are MDHEN and SYDVKM. CDR3 size: 14 residues. This chain uses TRBV28 with TRBJ1-5; D possibly corresponds to TRBD1 (5 bases). Sequences were obtained from peripheral blood. The receptor was isolated from a woman over 75 with acute or convalescent COVID-19. The CDR3 spells CASVFQGKGQPQHF. The CDR3 DNA follows: TGTGCCAGCGTATTCCAGGGAAAGGGGCAGCCCCAGCATTTT.